The sequence of this TCR beta chain was determined in a study of OX40 agonist ivuxolimab in advanced cancers. Background for the entire study: Ivuxolimab was a fully human IgG2 agonistic monoclonal antibody targeting the costimulatory receptor OX40 (CD134). In the dose-escalation cohort, approximately 82% of patients were male, and the mean age was about 55 years, with a range of 23 to 79. The purpose of peripheral TCRbeta sequencing was to test whether ivuxolimab changed TCR sequence diversity and led to clonal T-cell expansion. Intravenous ivuxolimab was administered to patients every 2 weeks at six dose levels: 0.01, 0.1, 0.3, 1.5, 3 and 10 mg/kg. Among the approximately 54 dose-escalation patients, about 20 had hepatocellular carcinoma, 15 or so melanoma, 9 renal cell carcinoma and 9 head and neck cancer. Partial responses occurred in three dose-escalation patients: two with cutaneous melanoma and one with hepatocellular carcinoma. The monotherapy dose-escalation portion (N of about 57 patients) of the phase I ivuxolimab trial is reported in the paper. Patients were allowed to have had prior anti-PD-1, anti-PD-L1 or anti-CTLA-4 therapy, and roughly 40% of the dose-escalation patients had previously received checkpoint inhibitors. On the study overall, not on this receptor specifically: In the 0.1-3.0 mg/kg groups, partial responders were among the patients with the lowest normalized peripheral clonal expansion, particularly in CD8+ T cells. Which antigens the clonally expanded peripheral T cells were specific for was not determined. On average, CD8+ T cells showed more expanded clones than CD4+ T cells after ivuxolimab. At doses from 0.1 to 3.0 mg/kg, clonal expansion was seen in both CD4+ and CD8+ blood T cells between baseline and week 6. Low levels of normalized T-cell clonal expansion were also shown by some nonresponding patients.

This clone came up once. No cognate antigen has been identified for it. No quality values exist for individual bases; no much larger clone is one base distant. The trial excluded patients who had a history of autoimmune disease or were on systemic immunosuppression. Peripheral blood for TCR sequencing was drawn from every dose cohort at baseline, at cycle 4 day 1 and at cycle 7 day 1. The samples were drawn from a first-in-human, open-label, multicenter phase I dose-escalation trial of ivuxolimab. The trial enrolled adults with locally advanced or metastatic head and neck squamous cell, hepatocellular, melanoma or renal cell carcinoma. Before TCR sequencing, CD4+ T cells and CD8+ T cells were sorted from peripheral blood as separate populations. To sequence the TCRbeta CDR3 region, genomic DNA was isolated from the sorted cells. The immunoSEQ Assay was used for sequencing of TCRbeta CDR3 regions. The clones in this table, taken by TCRdb from immuneACCESS, are in-frame only. Not every clone is retained; where verified, under half of the shortfall comes from an unresolved V gene, and the cause of the rest is unknown. This sample comprises under 65,000 clones, 80% to 90% of them detected only once. Less than 2.5% of the sample lies in the top ten.

The clonotype comes from an adult with an advanced solid tumor such as melanoma, head and neck, liver or kidney cancer. The sample was CD4+ or CD8+ T cells sorted from blood, taken in a trial of the OX40 agonist ivuxolimab.

This receptor carries the CDR3 CASSERRGQGVQYF. At the DNA level, the sequence is TGTGCCAGCAGTGAACGCAGAGGACAGGGGGTGCAGTACTTC. The rearranged chain carries TRBV6-1 and TRBJ2-7; 10 bases in between match TRBD1. According to the germline V gene, CDR1 reads MNHNS and CDR2 reads SASEGT. Trimming accounts for 2 bases at V and 9 bases at J, while the number of junction bases matched to no gene is 7. Including cysteine and phenylalanine, the CDR3 has 14 amino acids. Just the 42-base CDR3 DNA is kept, in frame starting at base 1.